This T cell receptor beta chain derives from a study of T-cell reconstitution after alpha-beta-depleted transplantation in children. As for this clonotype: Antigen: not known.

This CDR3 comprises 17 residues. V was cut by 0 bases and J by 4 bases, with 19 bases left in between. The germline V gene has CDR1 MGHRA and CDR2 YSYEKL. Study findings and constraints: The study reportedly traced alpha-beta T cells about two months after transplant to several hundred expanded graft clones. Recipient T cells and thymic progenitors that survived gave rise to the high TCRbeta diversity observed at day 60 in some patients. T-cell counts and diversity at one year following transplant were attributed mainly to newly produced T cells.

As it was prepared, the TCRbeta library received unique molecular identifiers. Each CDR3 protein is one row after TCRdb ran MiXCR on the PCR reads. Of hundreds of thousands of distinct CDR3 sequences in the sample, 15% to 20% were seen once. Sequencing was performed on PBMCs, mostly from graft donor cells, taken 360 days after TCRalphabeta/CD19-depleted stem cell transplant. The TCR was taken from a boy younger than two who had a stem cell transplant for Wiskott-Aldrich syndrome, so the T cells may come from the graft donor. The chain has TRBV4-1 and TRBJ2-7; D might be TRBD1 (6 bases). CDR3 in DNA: TGCGCCAGCAGCCAAGATCCTTTAGGGACACGGGCATACGAGCAGTACTTC. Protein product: CASSQDPLGTRAYEQYF.